One sample yielded the 24 T cell receptor beta chains listed below, sequenced in a study of cytomegalovirus exposure and HLA in healthy donors. A multiplex PCR was run with 60 Vbeta primers and 13 Jbeta primers. Assay used: immunoSEQ multiplex PCR; TCRdb lists only in-frame clones, some missing. The top ten hold approximately 1.7% of the sample, which has around 180,000 clones, around 87% seen once. Source material: PBMCs. The receptors here all came from a woman aged 18-30 years in good health and CMV-seronegative.

This CDR3 is CASSPLAVNNEQFF. Written as DNA, the CDR3 is TGTGCCAGCAGCCCCCTAGCCGTCAACAATGAGCAGTTCTTC. The V and J genes are TRBV7-6 and TRBJ2-1; weak D call: TRBD2 (5 bases). The CDR3 extends over 14 amino acids. Trimming stripped 5 bases from V and 5 bases from J, with 13 bases between. The germline V gene encodes CDR1 SGHVS and CDR2 FNYEAQ. The whole variable domain, remainder taken from reference TRBV7-6 and TRBJ2-1, is GAGVSQSPRYKVTKRGQDVALRCDPISGHVSLYWYRQALGQGPEFLTYFNYEAQQDKSGLPNDRFSAERPEGSISTLTIQRTEQRDSAMYRCASSPLAVNNEQFFGPGTRLTVL.

The CDR3 reads CASSEPGQGGRSEQFF. DNA of the CDR3: TGTGCCAGCAGTGAGCCCGGACAGGGTGGAAGGAGTGAGCAGTTCTTC. The V and J genes are TRBV2 and TRBJ2-1; 8 bases are a match to TRBD1. CDR1 SNHLY and CDR2 FYNNEI come from the germline V gene. This CDR3 has 16 residues. V dropped 3 bases and J dropped 9; count of bases not matched to a gene: 13.

This clone occurred a few times. This rearrangement joins TRBV19 to TRBJ2-4; a weak D match, TRBD1 (6 bases). The V end was cut by 10 bases, the J end by 0 bases, with 22 bases between. The CDR3 extends over 17 amino acids. CDR1 and CDR2 from the germline V gene are LNHDA and SQIVND (reference sequence). The DNA of the CDR3 is TGTGCCACCCGGAGGACAGACTATGAAATAGCCAAAAACATTCAGTACTTC. It codes for CATRRTDYEIAKNIQYF. The whole variable domain, remainder taken from reference TRBV19 and TRBJ2-4, is DGGITQSPKYLFRKEGQNVTLSCEQNLNHDAMYWYRQDPGQGLRLIYYSQIVNDFQKGDIAEGYSVSREKKESFPLTVTSAQKNPTAFYLCATRRTDYEIAKNIQYFGAGTRLSVL.

This chain uses TRBV29-1 with TRBJ1-1, with 8 bases identical to TRBD1. Looked up from germline, CDR1 is SQVTM and CDR2 is ANQGSEA. J was trimmed by 5 bases and V by 6 bases; bases with no gene match: 11. CDR3 length equals 14 residues. CDR3 amino acids: CSVGQVEGGTEAFF. For the CDR3, the DNA is TGCAGCGTGGGACAGGTCGAGGGGGGAACTGAAGCTTTCTTT.

Only one count was recorded for this clone. The chain carries TRBV5-1 and TRBJ2-1; 11 nucleotides align to TRBD2. The junction had 7 bases not matched to a gene; V was cut back by 2 bases and J by 9 bases. The CDR3 has 15 residues. Germline CDR1 and CDR2: SGHRS and YFSETQ. CDR3 sequence reads: CASSLTSGSKAEQFF. The CDR3 DNA reads as TGCGCCAGCAGCTTAACTAGCGGGAGCAAGGCTGAGCAGTTCTTC.

V gene TRBV5-4 combines with J gene TRBJ1-1; D not resolved. The V gene lost 5 bases and the J gene lost 0 bases, with 11 bases spanning the gap. Germline CDR1 SGHNT, CDR2 YYREEE (reference sequence). CDR3 length: 14 residues. CDR3 sequence (DNA): TGTGCCAGCAGACGAGAAATTATGAACACTGAAGCTTTCTTT. It is translated as CASRREIMNTEAFF.

The chain is built from TRBV19 and TRBJ2-5; TRBD2 agrees at 13 bases. The end of the DNA aligns better with TRBJ2-7, so the J call may be wrong. CDR3 length: 16 residues. Germline V gene sequence: CDR1 LNHDA, CDR2 SQIVND (reference sequence). This chain's CDR3 is CASSPGWTSGSYEQYF. CDR3 nucleotides: TGTGCCAGTAGCCCAGGGTGGACTAGCGGGAGCTACGAGCAGTACTTC.

The rearrangement uses TRBV7-8 and TRBJ1-5; 8 positions agree with TRBD1. The CDR3 extends over 17 amino acids. Germline V lookup: CDR1 SGHVS, CDR2 FQNEAQ. The ends lost 0 bases at V and 3 bases at J; junction bases unmatched: 7. The CDR3 DNA is TGTGCCAGCAGCTTAGCACCAGACAGGGGTGCCAATCAGCCCCAGCATTTT. It encodes CASSLAPDRGANQPQHF.

The chain joins TRBV6-6 to TRBJ2-1; 14 bases match TRBD2. Germline V gene data show CDR1 as MNHNY and CDR2 as SVGAGI (reference sequence). The CDR3 is 15 amino acids. The junction had 11 bases not matched to a gene; V was cut back by 4 bases and J by 15 bases. CDR3 amino acids: CASSSPGLAGGGGFF. DNA of the CDR3: TGTGCCAGCAGTTCCCCTGGACTAGCGGGGGGAGGGGGGTTCTTC.

Comments on this clone: One end of the junction fails to match germline, which may point to a read error. The rearrangement links TRBV7-9 to TRBJ1-2, with 10 bases matching TRBD1. Germline CDR1 is SEHNR and CDR2 is FQNEAQ (reference sequence). The CDR3 has 12 amino acids. CDR3 protein: CSSSEQTGTGDF. CDR3 DNA sequence: TGTTCCAGCAGCGAACAGACTGGGACAGGGGATTTC.

V and J are TRBV10-1 and TRBJ2-1; 7 bases fit TRBD1. J was trimmed by 10 bases and V by 2 bases; bases with no gene match: 14. This CDR3 spans 16 amino acids. Germline V gives CDR1 WNHNN, CDR2 SYGVQD (reference sequence). Written as DNA, the CDR3 is TGCGCCAGCAGTGAGACAGGGACAGTCCCTAGGAGGGAGCAGTTCTTC. Translating gives CASSETGTVPRREQFF.

The rearrangement uses TRBV7-9 and TRBJ1-4, with 10 positions matching TRBD1. Losses at the gene ends were 3 bases for V and 5 bases for J; bases not matched to a gene: 6. Germline loops: CDR1 SEHNR, CDR2 FQNEAQ (reference sequence). CDR3 length: 16 residues. The CDR3 sequence: CASSFHPTGGNEKLFF. In DNA form, the CDR3 reads TGTGCCAGCAGCTTCCACCCGACAGGGGGCAATGAAAAACTGTTTTTT.

To note about this clone: A read error may produce the germline difference seen at one junction end. The V and J genes are TRBV6-1 and TRBJ2-5; 10 bases line up with TRBD1. Per the germline V gene, CDR1 is MNHNS and CDR2 is SASEGT. The CDR3 is made up of 15 amino acids. The CDR3 reads CDSIRGTGVLQTQYF. CDR3 in DNA: TGTGACAGCATACGAGGGACAGGGGTTCTCCAGACCCAGTACTTC.

V is TRBV7-2 and J is TRBJ2-3; 9 nucleotides match TRBD2. Germline CDR1 and CDR2: SGHTA and FQGNSA. There are 11 residues in the CDR3. Trimming cost V 5 bases and J 15 bases; bases outside gene matches: 6. Here the CDR3 reads CASSRGTSFYF. The CDR3 DNA reads as TGTGCCAGCAGCCGGGGGACTAGCTTCTATTTT.

V is TRBV30 and J is TRBJ1-2; possible D gene TRBD1, 5 bases. Trimming removed 5 bases from V and 8 bases from J, with 21 bases in between. CDR1 is GTSNPN and CDR2 is SVGIG in the germline V gene (reference sequence). This CDR3 is built from 14 residues. CDR3 nucleotide sequence: TGTGCCTGGTATCACGGAAAGTCAGGGTCCGGCTACACCTTC. This codes for CAWYHGKSGSGYTF. The full variable domain, with the rest looked up from reference TRBV30 and TRBJ1-2, is SQTIHQWPATLVQPVGSPLSLECTVEGTSNPNLYWYRQAAGRGLQLLFYSVGIGQISSEVPQNLSASRPQDRQFILSSKKLLLSDSGFYLCAWYHGKSGSGYTFGSGTRLTVV.

The chain links TRBV15 to TRBJ2-1, with TRBD2 identical over 7 bases. The CDR3 loop spans 13 amino acids. Germline CDR1 reads LNHNV; CDR2 reads YYDKDF (reference sequence). V lost 9 bases and J lost 8; bases outside the gene matches: 10. The chain's CDR3 is CATRLTGGHEQFF. CDR3 DNA sequence: TGTGCCACTCGCCTTACGGGAGGCCATGAGCAGTTCTTC.

J is TRBJ1-1 and V is TRBV7-9; D not certain. The CDR3 runs 14 residues. V was shortened by 6 bases and J by 0 bases, with 11 bases between the two germline ends. Germline-derived CDR1 and CDR2 are SEHNR and FQNEAQ (reference sequence). CDR3 sequence reads: CASSHQVLNTEAFF. For the CDR3, the DNA is TGTGCCAGCAGTCATCAGGTTCTGAACACTGAAGCTTTCTTT.

This clone was counted between two and nine times. This CDR3 is CASSLGRTGGFHEQYF. Here the CDR3 DNA reads TGCGCCAGCAGCTTGGGTAGGACAGGGGGCTTCCACGAGCAGTACTTC. This chain connects TRBV5-1 to TRBJ2-7; 11 nucleotides agree with TRBD1. This CDR3 has 16 amino acids. Germline V gene sequence: CDR1 SGHRS, CDR2 YFSETQ. Trimming cost V 0 bases and J 5 bases; bases outside gene matches: 7.

V usage is TRBV6-1 and J usage is TRBJ1-6; 9 bases fit TRBD1. V lost 7 bases, J lost 6 bases, and 4 bases stayed unmatched. Germline loops: CDR1 MNHNS, CDR2 SASEGT. The CDR3 consists of 14 residues. The CDR3 reads CASKRDRANSPLHF. In nucleotides, the CDR3 is TGTGCCAGCAAGAGGGACAGGGCTAATTCACCCCTCCACTTT.

The chain joins TRBV6-5 to TRBJ2-1; the D gene is possibly TRBD2 (6 bases). CDR3 size: 16 residues. The germline V gene encodes CDR1 MNHEY and CDR2 SVGAGI. The germline V and J ends were trimmed by 4 bases and 5 bases, with 18 bases remaining between them. Here the CDR3 reads CASSLTRAISHNEQFF. CDR3 bases: TGTGCCAGCAGTTTGACTAGAGCCATTTCCCACAATGAGCAGTTCTTC.

This rearrangement joins TRBV12-5 to TRBJ2-5, with 7 positions matching TRBD1. The CDR3 sequence is 15 residues long. Unmatched junction bases numbered 13, after V lost 7 bases and J lost 5 bases. The germline V gene encodes CDR1 LGHNT and CDR2 FRNRAP. CDR3 in amino acids: CASALGGSRLETQYF. CDR3 coding DNA: TGTGCTAGTGCCTTAGGGGGCAGTCGGTTGGAGACCCAGTACTTC.

The chain has TRBV4-2 and TRBJ2-3; TRBD2 matches 12 bases. The CDR3 loop spans 18 amino acids. V dropped 0 bases and J dropped 3; count of bases not matched to a gene: 7. Per the germline V gene, CDR1 is LGHNA and CDR2 is YNFKEQ. The chain's CDR3 is CASSQDETSGGRTDTQYF. CDR3 bases: TGTGCCAGCAGCCAAGACGAGACTAGCGGGGGTAGGACAGATACGCAGTATTTT.

This chain links TRBV28 with TRBJ1-1; the D gene is possibly TRBD1 (5 bases). Germline V lookup: CDR1 MDHEN, CDR2 SYDVKM. CDR3 length: 15 amino acids. Trimming took off 4 bases at V and 0 bases at J, with 12 bases between the two ends. CDR3 DNA sequence: TGTGCCAGCAGTTCCCCGACAGCCATGAACACTGAAGCTTTCTTT. Its translation: CASSSPTAMNTEAFF.

The sample holds one count of this clone. The genes are TRBV27 and TRBJ1-4; 9 bases map to TRBD1. The V gene's germline CDR1 is MNHEY and CDR2 SMNVEV (reference sequence). This CDR3 comprises 14 residues. The V and J ends lost 6 bases and 8 bases, in that order; junction bases with no gene match: 7. DNA of the CDR3: TGTGCCAGCAGCTCGGACAGGGGTTGGGAAAAACTGTTTTTT. Its translation is CASSSDRGWEKLFF.